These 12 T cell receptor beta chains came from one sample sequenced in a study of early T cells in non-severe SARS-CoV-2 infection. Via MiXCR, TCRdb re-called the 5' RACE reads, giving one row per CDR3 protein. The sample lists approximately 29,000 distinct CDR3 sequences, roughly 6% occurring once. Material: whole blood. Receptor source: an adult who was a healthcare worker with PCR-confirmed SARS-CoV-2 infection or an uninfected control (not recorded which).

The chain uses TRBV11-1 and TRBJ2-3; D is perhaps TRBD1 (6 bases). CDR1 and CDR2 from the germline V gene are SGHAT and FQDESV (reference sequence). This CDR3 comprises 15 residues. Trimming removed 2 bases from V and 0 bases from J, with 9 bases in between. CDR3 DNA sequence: TGTGCCAGCAGCTTAACGGACAGCAGCACAGATACGCAGTATTTT. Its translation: CASSLTDSSTDTQYF.

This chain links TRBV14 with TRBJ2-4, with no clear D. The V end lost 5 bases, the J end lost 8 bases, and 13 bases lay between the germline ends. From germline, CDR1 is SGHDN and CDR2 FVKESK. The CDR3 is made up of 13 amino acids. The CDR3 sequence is CASSVLGVDIQYF. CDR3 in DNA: TGTGCCAGCAGCGTGCTAGGCGTAGACATTCAGTACTTC.

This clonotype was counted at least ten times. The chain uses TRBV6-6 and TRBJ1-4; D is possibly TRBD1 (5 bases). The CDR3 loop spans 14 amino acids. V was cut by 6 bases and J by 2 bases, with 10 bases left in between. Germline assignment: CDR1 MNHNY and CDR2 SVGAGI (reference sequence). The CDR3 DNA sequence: TGTGCCAGCAGGCCGACAGTTACTAATGAAAAACTGTTTTTT. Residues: CASRPTVTNEKLFF.

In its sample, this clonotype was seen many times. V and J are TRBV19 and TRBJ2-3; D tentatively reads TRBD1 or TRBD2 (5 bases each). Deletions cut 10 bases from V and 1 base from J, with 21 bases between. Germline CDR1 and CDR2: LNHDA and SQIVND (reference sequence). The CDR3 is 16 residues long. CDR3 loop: CATSTGGRGGTDTQYF. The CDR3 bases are TGTGCCACCAGTACCGGTGGGAGAGGGGGCACAGATACGCAGTATTTT.

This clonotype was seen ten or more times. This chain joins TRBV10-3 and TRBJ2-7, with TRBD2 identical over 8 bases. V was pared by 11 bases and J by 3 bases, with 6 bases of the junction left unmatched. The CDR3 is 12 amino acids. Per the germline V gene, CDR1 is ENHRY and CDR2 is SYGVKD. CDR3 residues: CAVSLAGYEQYF. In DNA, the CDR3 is TGTGCCGTGAGTCTAGCGGGCTACGAGCAGTACTTC.

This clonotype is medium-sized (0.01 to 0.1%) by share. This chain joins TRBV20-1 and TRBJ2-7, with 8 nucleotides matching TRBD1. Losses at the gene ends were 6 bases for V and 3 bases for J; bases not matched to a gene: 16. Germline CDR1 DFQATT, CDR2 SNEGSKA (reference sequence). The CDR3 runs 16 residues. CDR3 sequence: CSASTSDRVPVYEQYF. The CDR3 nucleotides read TGCAGTGCGAGCACCTCGGACAGGGTCCCTGTCTACGAGCAGTACTTC.

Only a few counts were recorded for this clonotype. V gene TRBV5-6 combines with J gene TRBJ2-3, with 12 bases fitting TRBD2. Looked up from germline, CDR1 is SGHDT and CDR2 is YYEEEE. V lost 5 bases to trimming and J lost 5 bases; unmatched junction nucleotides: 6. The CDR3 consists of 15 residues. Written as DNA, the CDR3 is TGTGCCAGCAGTACCGGGACTAGCGGGCAAGATACGCAGTATTTT. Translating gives CASSTGTSGQDTQYF.

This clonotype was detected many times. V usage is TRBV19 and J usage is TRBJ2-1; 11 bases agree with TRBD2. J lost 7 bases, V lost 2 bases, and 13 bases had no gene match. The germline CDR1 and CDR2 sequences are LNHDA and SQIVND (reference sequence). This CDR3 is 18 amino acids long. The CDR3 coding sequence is TGTGCCAGTAGTATAAGGACTAGCGGGCCCCAAACGGGTAATGAGCAGTTCTTC. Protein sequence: CASSIRTSGPQTGNEQFF. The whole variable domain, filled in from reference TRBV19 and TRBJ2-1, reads DGGITQSPKYLFRKEGQNVTLSCEQNLNHDAMYWYRQDPGQGLRLIYYSQIVNDFQKGDIAEGYSVSREKKESFPLTVTSAQKNPTAFYLCASSIRTSGPQTGNEQFFGPGTRLTVL.

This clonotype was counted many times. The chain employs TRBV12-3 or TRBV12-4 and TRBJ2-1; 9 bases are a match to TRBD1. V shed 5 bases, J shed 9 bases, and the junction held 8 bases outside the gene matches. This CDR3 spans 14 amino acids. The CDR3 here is CASSARDRVVEQFF. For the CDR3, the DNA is TGTGCCAGCAGTGCCCGGGACAGGGTCGTTGAGCAGTTCTTC.

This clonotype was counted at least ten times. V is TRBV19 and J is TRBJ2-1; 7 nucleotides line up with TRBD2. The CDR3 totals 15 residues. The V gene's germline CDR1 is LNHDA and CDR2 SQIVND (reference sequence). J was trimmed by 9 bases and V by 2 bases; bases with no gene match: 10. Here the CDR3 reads CASSITGLGNAEQFF. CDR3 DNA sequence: TGTGCCAGTAGTATAACTGGACTAGGTAACGCTGAGCAGTTCTTC. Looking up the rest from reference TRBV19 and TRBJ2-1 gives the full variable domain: DGGITQSPKYLFRKEGQNVTLSCEQNLNHDAMYWYRQDPGQGLRLIYYSQIVNDFQKGDIAEGYSVSREKKESFPLTVTSAQKNPTAFYLCASSITGLGNAEQFFGPGTRLTVL.

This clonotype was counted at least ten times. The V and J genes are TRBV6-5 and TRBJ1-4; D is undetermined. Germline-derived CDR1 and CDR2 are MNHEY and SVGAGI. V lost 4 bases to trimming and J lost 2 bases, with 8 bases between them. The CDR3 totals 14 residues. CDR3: CASSSLSTNEKLFF. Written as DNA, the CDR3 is TGTGCCAGCAGTTCTTTGTCGACTAATGAAAAACTGTTTTTT.

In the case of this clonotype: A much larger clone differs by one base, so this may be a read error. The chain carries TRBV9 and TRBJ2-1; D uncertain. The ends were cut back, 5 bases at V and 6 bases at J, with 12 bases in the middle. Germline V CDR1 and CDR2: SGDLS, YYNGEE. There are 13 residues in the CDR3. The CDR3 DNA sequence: TGTGCCAGCAGTCGCCAGGACCTCAATGAGCAGTTCTTC. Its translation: CASSRQDLNEQFF.